The rows below give T cell receptor beta chains drawn from one sample of a study of blood T cell repertoires in COVID-19. TCRdb's table, derived via immunoSEQ multiplex PCR, lists solely in-frame clones and lacks some. The table records approximately 330,000 clones, around 86% of them present only once. The sequenced sample consisted of PBMCs or T cells enriched from blood (not recorded which). The receptor source for this set is a woman between 40 and 55 years old with acute COVID-19. Both conserved end residues are part of each CDR3. A D gene is named only where the DNA matches it firmly. The size entry is marked missing in some rows and otherwise reads once, few, many or a size class.

D	V	J	size	CDR3	DNA
.	TRBV29-1	TRBJ2-1	.	CSVEVQDYRWQFF	TGCAGCGTTGAAGTGCAGGACTATCGGTGGCAGTTCTTC
TRBD2	TRBV18	TRBJ2-1	.	CASSNSGRAPDEQFF	TGTGCCAGCTCAAATAGCGGGAGGGCTCCCGATGAGCAGTTCTTC
.	TRBV7-8	TRBJ2-4	few	CASSLGGGQSLAKNIQYF	TGTGCCAGCAGCTTAGGAGGAGGACAGAGCTTAGCCAAAAACATTCAGTACTTC
.	TRBV12-3/TRBV12-4	TRBJ1-2	.	CASTKTGYGYTF	TGTGCCAGCACTAAAACAGGCTATGGCTACACCTTC
TRBD1	TRBV11-2	TRBJ1-1	.	CASSSPGQDQRAFF	TGTGCCAGCAGCTCGCCGGGACAGGATCAAAGGGCTTTCTTT
.	TRBV6-5	TRBJ2-2	few	CASSTQKGGTGELFF	TGTGCCAGTAGTACCCAGAAAGGGGGCACCGGGGAGCTGTTTTTT
TRBD1	TRBV2	TRBJ1-2	.	CASRGTGGVYGYTF	TGTGCCAGCAGAGGGACAGGGGGCGTGTATGGCTACACCTTC
.	TRBV1	TRBJ2-7	.	CTSSPRPSGGADEQYF	TGCACCAGCAGCCCTAGGCCCAGCGGGGGAGCGGACGAGCAGTACTTC
.	TRBV2	TRBJ1-1	.	CASSVRGEGNTEAFF	TGTGCCAGCAGTGTCAGGGGAGAGGGCAACACTGAAGCTTTCTTT
TRBD1	TRBV18	TRBJ1-2	once	CASSPLRSGQGYDGYTF	TGTGCCAGCTCACCACTTAGATCGGGACAGGGTTACGATGGCTACACCTTC
.	TRBV4-3	TRBJ1-1	.	CASSQSTSEGRWTEAFF	TGCGCCAGCAGCCAATCCACCTCGGAGGGACGATGGACTGAAGCTTTCTTT
TRBD2	TRBV4-2	TRBJ2-2	.	CASSHLGEGLTGELFF	TGTGCCAGCAGCCATCTCGGGGAGGGGTTGACCGGGGAGCTGTTTTTT
.	TRBV24-1	TRBJ2-3	once	CATSATGTHTQYF	TGTGCCACCAGTGCAACCGGGACACATACGCAGTATTTT
.	TRBV18	TRBJ1-1	once	CASSHGGGTTEAFF	TGTGCCAGCTCCCACGGGGGGGGAACCACTGAAGCTTTCTTT
.	TRBV19	TRBJ1-1	.	CASSIGQPKGTEAFF	TGTGCCAGTAGTATCGGACAGCCTAAGGGCACTGAAGCTTTCTTT
.	TRBV12-3/TRBV12-4	TRBJ2-2	.	CASSLGLPGELFF	TGTGCCAGCAGTTTAGGACTACCCGGGGAGCTGTTTTTT
.	TRBV7-3	TRBJ1-1	once	CASSSFPQISEAFF	TGTGCCAGCAGCTCCTTTCCACAAATCAGTGAAGCTTTCTTT
.	TRBV29-1	TRBJ2-3	once	CSVDRSPTDTQYF	TGCAGCGTTGACCGCAGTCCTACAGATACGCAGTATTTT
TRBD1	TRBV2	TRBJ1-5	.	CATGTGNQPQHF	TGTGCCACCGGGACAGGGAATCAGCCCCAGCATTTT
.	TRBV5-1	TRBJ2-5	.	CASSLAPGAQETQYF	TGCGCCAGCAGCTTGGCGCCAGGGGCACAAGAGACCCAGTACTTC
.	TRBV4-2	TRBJ2-1	.	CASSQERGASYNEQFF	TGTGCCAGCAGCCAAGAACGGGGAGCCTCCTACAATGAGCAGTTCTTC
TRBD1	TRBV12-3/TRBV12-4	TRBJ1-2	.	CASSYGQGGYTF	TGTGCCAGCAGTTATGGACAGGGTGGCTACACCTTC
TRBD2	TRBV28	TRBJ2-1	.	CASSFFALSGLVSYNEQFF	TGTGCCAGCAGTTTTTTTGCGTTGTCGGGACTAGTCTCCTACAATGAGCAGTTCTTC